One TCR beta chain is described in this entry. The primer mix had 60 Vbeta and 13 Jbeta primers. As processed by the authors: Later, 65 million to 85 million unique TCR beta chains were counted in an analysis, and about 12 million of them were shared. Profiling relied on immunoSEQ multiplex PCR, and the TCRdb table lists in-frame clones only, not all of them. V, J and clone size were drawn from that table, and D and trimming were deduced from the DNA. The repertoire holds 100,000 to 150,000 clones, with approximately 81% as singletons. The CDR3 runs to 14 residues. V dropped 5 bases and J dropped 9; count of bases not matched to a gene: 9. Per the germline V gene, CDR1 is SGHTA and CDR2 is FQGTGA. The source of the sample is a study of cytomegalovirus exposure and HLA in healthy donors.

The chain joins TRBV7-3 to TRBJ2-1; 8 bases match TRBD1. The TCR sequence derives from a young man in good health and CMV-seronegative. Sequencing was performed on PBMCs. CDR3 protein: CASSPGQGASEQFF. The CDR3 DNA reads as TGTGCCAGCAGCCCGGGGCAGGGGGCGAGTGAGCAGTTCTTC.